This TCR beta chain was identified in a study of CD8+CD57+ T cells in acquired aplastic anemia (dated by TCRdb to the late 2010s). For the study in its entirety: DNA extracted from sorted CD4+ and CD8+ cells had a mean of approximately 3.4 ug, with a range of 0.2 to 27.4 ug. CD8+CD57+ expansion was defined as frequency above the mean frequency observed in healthy subjects. Overall results and qualifications from the work: Nearly 30 CD8+ CDR3 sequences were found in both patients and controls but appeared to be highly expressed in patients and within the immunodominant clones of the patients. No significant difference in CD8+ Simpson's diversity was found between patients and healthy controls (P=0.060).

A remark on this clonotype: Its specific antigen is unknown. Base qualities are missing; no much larger clone stands one base away.

TCR beta VDJ combination and CDR3 sequence profiling used genomic DNA as the template. An Illumina HiSeq 2000 was the platform used for TCR repertoire sequencing. The paper's data handling went like this. Repertoire assessment relied on Simpson's diversity index, CDR3 size and DJ length profiles, and TRBV/TRBJ rearrangement plots. The most abundant DNA sequence in the deep sequencing data was taken as the immunodominant clone. CDR3 amino acid sequences were checked for sharing between subjects and were compared against published repertoires and the VDJdb database. The public reads were reprocessed in TCRdb via fastp at Q25 and MiXCR, keeping in-frame beta chains. Entries that share a CDR3 protein sequence are merged under the most common genes and DNA. The V and J calls were determined by TCRdb, not by the authors. Here the sample has 450,000 to 550,000 distinct CDR3 sequences; around 33% occur a single time. 0.75% to 0.95% of the sample is held by the ten biggest clonotypes.

Flow cytometry had shown CD8+CD57+ cell expansion in the patients selected for sequencing. All patients had severe acquired aplastic anemia diagnosed by International Study of Aplastic Anemia and Agranulocytosis and Camitta criteria. No patient had received any therapy when blood was sampled. In the study, sorted CD4+ and CD8+ blood T cells from patients with severe aplastic anemia and from healthy subjects underwent deep sequencing of TCR repertoires. Patients were enrolled under clinicaltrials.gov protocols 00001620, 01623167, 00001397, 00071045, 00081523 and 00961064 in the USA. Ficoll-Paque density gradient centrifugation was used to isolate peripheral blood mononuclear cells. Before DNA was extracted, CD4+ and CD8+ T cells were sorted using either FACS or magnetic beads. Including the terminal cysteine and phenylalanine, the CDR3 comprises 15 residues. The CDR3 DNA has 45 bases and is translated from base 1. From the germline V gene, CDR1 is SQVTM and CDR2 is ANQGSEA. Relative to germline, V is 4 bases shorter and J is 4 bases shorter, with 16 bases between their ends.

The chain is assembled from TRBV29-1 and TRBJ1-4; possibly the D gene is TRBD1, per 5 matching bases. Specimen: sorted CD4+, CD8+, or CD8+CD57+ T cells (not recorded which) from PBMCs. This clonotype was obtained from a human donor with aplastic anemia. The nucleotide sequence is given as TGCAGCGTTGCTCCCGCGGGGGTAATTAATGAAAAACTGTTTTTT. This encodes CSVAPAGVINEKLFF. When the CDR3 is completed using the reference TRBV29-1 and TRBJ1-4 genes on either side, the full variable domain is SAVISQKPSRDICQRGTSLTIQCQVDSQVTMMFWYRQQPGQSLTLIATANQGSEATYESGFVIDKFPISRPNLTFSTLTVSNMSPEDSSIYLCSVAPAGVINEKLFFGSGTQLSVL.